This T cell receptor beta chain was found in a study of tumor and adjacent non-tumor tissue in lung cancer (dated 2018 in TCRdb). With respect to the entire study: By cancer type, the cohort comprised under 15 adenocarcinoma patients, a couple of squamous cell carcinoma patients and 1 small cell lung cancer patient. Ages among the roughly 15 patients ranged from about 31 to 85 years, there were some 10 men and 5 women, and disease was at TNM stage I to III. In total, sequencing yielded 95 million to 150 million productive TCRbeta reads, which works out to an average of around 4.2 million reads per sample. Using bulk TCRbeta repertoires from over twelve lung cancer patients, the study set lung tumor tissue side by side with matched distant non-tumor lung tissue. Around 30 paired specimens, one tumor and one normal lung sample per patient, were profiled by TCRbeta CDR3 sequencing.

Study-level results and caveats: The methods do not name the sequencing platform or mention unique molecular identifiers. The cohort had only about 15 patients, and the authors noted that larger samples and more detailed clinical data are needed. Tumor tissue showed significantly higher TCR diversity (inverse Simpson) than normal lung tissue, at around 460 vs 160 (P = 0.0075, Mann-Whitney U test). Because peripheral blood was not sequenced, blood TCRbeta repertoires in the lung cancer patients of the study were not examined. TCR diversity was significantly higher in younger patients, and greater tumor TCR diversity was associated with shorter overall survival and shorter disease-free survival. A significantly larger cumulative share of the repertoire was made up by the top 100 clones in normal lung than in tumor tissue.

The library was prepared using multiplex PCR. Sequenced on an Illumina HiSeq 2500. TCRbeta libraries were constructed through three rounds of nested PCR with primers (Table S4) according to protocols adapted from ARM-PCR. PCR products of 200-500 bp were gel-excised and purified with the QIAquick gel extraction kit before sequencing. Turning to the authors' computational methods: Reads were cleaned with Trimmomatic, merged with FLASH into complete CDR3 sequences, and assigned to V(D)J germline segments with MiTCR. VDJtools was used to compute clonal diversity as the inverse Simpson's index. Productive reads were defined as in-frame sequences without a premature stop codon. The public reads were reprocessed in TCRdb via fastp at Q25 and MiXCR, keeping in-frame beta chains. For every CDR3 protein sequence, its rows merge into one entry that carries the most common genes and DNA. The V and J calls were determined by TCRdb, not by the authors. The sample includes 50,000 or so distinct CDR3 sequences, with just under 75% observed a single time. Around 23% of the sample is held by the ten biggest clonotypes.

RNA was isolated from bulk, unsorted tissue, and RNA quality was assessed with a NanoDrop ND-1000 and an Agilent 2100. Normal lung samples were distant non-tumor tissue taken more than 3 cm from the tumor edge. All donors had newly diagnosed lung cancer, had not received prior chemotherapy, and were admitted for thoracic surgery in China between August and November 2014. The study excluded patients who had received radiotherapy or chemotherapy before or who had another cancer at the same time. Surgical tissue pieces of roughly 1-2 cm3 were preserved in RNAlater solution and were kept at -80 degrees C until use. This clonotype was counted ten times or more. Its recognized antigen is unknown. Base qualities are not recorded, but no much larger clone differs from it by a single base. The clonotype was recovered from an older woman with non-small cell lung cancer. Sequencing was carried out using distant non-tumor lung tissue.

The DNA sequence is as follows: TGTGCCAGCAGATCGGGACAGCTCCTCTACGAGCAGTACTTC. It is translated as CASRSGQLLYEQYF. The sequence joins TRBV28 to TRBJ2-7; 7 of the junction bases match TRBD1. The CDR3 starts with the cysteine, ends with the phenylalanine, and has 14 residues. Only the CDR3 region is kept as DNA, spanning 42 bases read in frame from base 1. The germline V and J ends show losses of 6 bases and 3 bases respectively, and no gene match explains 8 bases of the junction. The germline V gene sets CDR1 to MDHEN and CDR2 to SYDVKM.